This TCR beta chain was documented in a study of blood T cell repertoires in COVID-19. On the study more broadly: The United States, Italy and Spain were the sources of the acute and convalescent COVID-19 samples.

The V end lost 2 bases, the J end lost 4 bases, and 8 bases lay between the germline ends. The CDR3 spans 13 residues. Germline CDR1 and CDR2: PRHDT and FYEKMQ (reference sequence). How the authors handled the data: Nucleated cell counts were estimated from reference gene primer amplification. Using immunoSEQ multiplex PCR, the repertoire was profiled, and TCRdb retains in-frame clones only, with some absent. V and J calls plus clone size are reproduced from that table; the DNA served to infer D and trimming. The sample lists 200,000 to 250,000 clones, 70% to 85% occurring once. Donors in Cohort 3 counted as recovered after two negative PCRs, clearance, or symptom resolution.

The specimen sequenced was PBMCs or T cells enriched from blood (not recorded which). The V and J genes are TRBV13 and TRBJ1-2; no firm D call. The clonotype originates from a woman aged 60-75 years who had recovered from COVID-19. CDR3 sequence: CASSLRGTYGYTF. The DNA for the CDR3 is TGTGCCAGCAGCTTAAGAGGTACCTATGGCTACACCTTC.